This T cell receptor (beta chain) was captured in a study of blood T cell repertoires in COVID-19. Across the study: Whether acute or convalescent, the COVID-19 samples came from the United States, Italy and Spain.

Original methodology: The assay estimated nucleated cells by amplifying reference gene primers. TCRdb keeps only in-frame clones here, not all; method: immunoSEQ multiplex PCR. For V, J and clone size, that table is used; D and trimming come from the DNA. The sample holds 45,000 to 65,000 clones, about four fifths seen once. This CDR3 contains 13 residues. Germline V gene sequence: CDR1 KGHSH, CDR2 LQKENI. Germline trimming cut 3 bases from V and 4 bases from J; bases unmatched to any gene: 2. Concerning this clone itself: At the DNA level, this CDR3 is encoded by other sequences in the same sample as well.

The sample taken for sequencing was peripheral blood. The chain is built from TRBV18 and TRBJ1-1; 7 bases line up with TRBD1. This clonotype was obtained from a woman aged 55-69 years with acute or convalescent COVID-19. The CDR3 DNA is TGTGCCAGCTCACCGACAGGGAGCACTGAAGCTTTCTTT. Translated, it gives CASSPTGSTEAFF.